This TCR beta chain was identified in a study of OX40 agonist ivuxolimab in advanced cancers. Looking at the study overall: Patients treated during dose escalation were battling hepatocellular carcinoma, melanoma, renal cell or head and neck cancer. One hepatocellular carcinoma and a couple of cutaneous melanoma patients partially responded.

Findings and limits, study-wide: At 0.1 to 3.0 mg/kg, CD4+ and CD8+ blood T cells expanded clonally by week 6. It was also the case that some nonresponders had low normalized T-cell clonal expansion.

For this clone: Its antigen is unidentified.

Clones were read by immunoSEQ multiplex PCR, and TCRdb kept only the in-frame ones, dropping some. The repertoire holds around 68,000 clones, with 75% to 95% as singletons. The V gene end was trimmed by 2 bases and the J gene end by 3 bases; junction bases not matched to a gene: 4. The CDR3 spans 15 residues. From germline, CDR1 is LNHDA and CDR2 SQIVND (reference sequence). The gene calls are TRBV19 and TRBJ1-5; 7 nucleotides align to TRBD1. This receptor was identified in an adult with an advanced solid tumor such as melanoma, head and neck, liver or kidney cancer. Sequencing used CD4+ or CD8+ T cells sorted from blood, obtained in a trial of the OX40 agonist ivuxolimab. CDR3 region: CASSILDRPNQPQHF. DNA of the CDR3: TGTGCCAGTAGTATACTGGACAGGCCCAATCAGCCCCAGCATTTT.